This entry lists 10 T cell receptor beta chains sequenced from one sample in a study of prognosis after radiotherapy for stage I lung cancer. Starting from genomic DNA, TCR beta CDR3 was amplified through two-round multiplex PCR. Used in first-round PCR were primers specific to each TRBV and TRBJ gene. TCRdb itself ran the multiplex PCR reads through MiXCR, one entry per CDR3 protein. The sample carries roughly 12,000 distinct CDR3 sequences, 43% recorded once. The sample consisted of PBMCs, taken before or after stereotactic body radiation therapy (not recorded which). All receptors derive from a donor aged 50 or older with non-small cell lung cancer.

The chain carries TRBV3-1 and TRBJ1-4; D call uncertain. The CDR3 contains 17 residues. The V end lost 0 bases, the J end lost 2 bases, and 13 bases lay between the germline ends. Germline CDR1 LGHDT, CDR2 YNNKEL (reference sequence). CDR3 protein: CASSQDPSRATNEKLFF. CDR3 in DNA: TGTGCCAGCAGCCAAGATCCCTCAAGGGCCACTAATGAAAAACTGTTTTTT. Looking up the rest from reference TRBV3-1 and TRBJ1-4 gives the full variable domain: DTAVSQTPKYLVTQMGNDKSIKCEQNLGHDTMYWYKQDSKKFLKIMFSYNNKELIINETVPNRFSPKSPDKAHLNLHINSLELGDSAVYFCASSQDPSRATNEKLFFGSGTQLSVL.

Written as DNA, the CDR3 is TGCGCCAGCAGCGCGACAGGGGGCGCGGCCTCCTACGAGCAGTACTTC. It specifies CASSATGGAASYEQYF. The chain is built from TRBV5-1 and TRBJ2-7; 10 bases align to TRBD1. Germline V lookup: CDR1 SGHRS, CDR2 YFSETQ. This CDR3 region has 16 residues. Losses at the gene ends were 4 bases for V and 0 bases for J; bases not matched to a gene: 7.

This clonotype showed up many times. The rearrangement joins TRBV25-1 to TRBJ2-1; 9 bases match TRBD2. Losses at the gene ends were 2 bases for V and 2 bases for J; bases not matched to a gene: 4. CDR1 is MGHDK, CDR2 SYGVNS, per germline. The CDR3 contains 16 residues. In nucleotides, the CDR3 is TGTGCCAGCAGTGAACCGCGGGGGGGGGCCTACAATGAGCAGTTCTTC. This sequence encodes CASSEPRGGAYNEQFF.

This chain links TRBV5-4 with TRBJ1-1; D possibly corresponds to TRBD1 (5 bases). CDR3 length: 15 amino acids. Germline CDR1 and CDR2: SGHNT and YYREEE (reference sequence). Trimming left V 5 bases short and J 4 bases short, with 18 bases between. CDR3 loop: CASRPDVKRGTEAFF. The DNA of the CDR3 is TGTGCCAGCAGGCCGGATGTGAAAAGGGGCACTGAAGCTTTCTTT.

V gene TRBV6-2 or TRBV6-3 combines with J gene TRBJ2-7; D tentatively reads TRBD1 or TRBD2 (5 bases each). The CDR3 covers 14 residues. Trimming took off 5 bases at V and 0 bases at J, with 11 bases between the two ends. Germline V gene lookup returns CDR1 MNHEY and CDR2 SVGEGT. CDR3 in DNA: TGTGCCAGCAGTCCCGGGACCGGCTCCTACGAGCAGTACTTC. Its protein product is CASSPGTGSYEQYF.

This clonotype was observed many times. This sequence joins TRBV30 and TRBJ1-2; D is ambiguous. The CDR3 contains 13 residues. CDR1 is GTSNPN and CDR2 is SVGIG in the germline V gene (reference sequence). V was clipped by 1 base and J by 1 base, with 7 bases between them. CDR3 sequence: CAWSEQNNYGYTF. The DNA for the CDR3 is TGTGCCTGGAGTGAGCAGAATAACTATGGCTACACCTTC.

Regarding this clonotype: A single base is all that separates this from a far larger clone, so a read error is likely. CDR3 sequence (DNA): TGCGCCAGCAGCCAAGATGAAGGGTTTTCCCGGGACAACTCCTACGAGCAGTTCTTC. It codes for CASSQDEGFSRDNSYEQFF. The chain employs TRBV4-3 and TRBJ2-1; D might be TRBD1 (6 bases). Germline V gene lookup returns CDR1 LGHNA and CDR2 YSLEER. The CDR3 consists of 19 residues. V was clipped by 0 bases and J by 10 bases, with 28 bases between them.

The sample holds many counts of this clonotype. The CDR3 bases are TGTGCCAGCTGGGATACCATTGGACGGAGAATTAACTATGGCTACACCTTC. It encodes CASWDTIGRRINYGYTF. This rearrangement joins TRBV6-1 to TRBJ1-2; unclear D gene. This CDR3 is 17 amino acids long. From germline, CDR1 is MNHNS and CDR2 SASEGT. V was trimmed by 8 bases and J by 1 base, leaving 23 bases between them.

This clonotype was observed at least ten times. The CDR3 DNA follows: TGTGCCAGCAGCGGGACAGGGTCATTGGGCTATGGCTACACCTTC. Its protein is CASSGTGSLGYGYTF. The V call is TRBV9, the J call TRBJ1-2; 8 positions match TRBD1. The CDR3 contains 15 residues. Germline CDR1 reads SGDLS; CDR2 reads YYNGEE. Germline trimming cut 3 bases from V and 4 bases from J; bases unmatched to any gene: 8.

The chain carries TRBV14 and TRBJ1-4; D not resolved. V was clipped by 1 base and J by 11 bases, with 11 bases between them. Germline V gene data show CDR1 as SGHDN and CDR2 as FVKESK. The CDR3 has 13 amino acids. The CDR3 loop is CASSQARVGKLFF. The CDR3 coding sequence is TGTGCCAGCAGCCAAGCAAGGGTGGGGAAACTGTTTTTT.